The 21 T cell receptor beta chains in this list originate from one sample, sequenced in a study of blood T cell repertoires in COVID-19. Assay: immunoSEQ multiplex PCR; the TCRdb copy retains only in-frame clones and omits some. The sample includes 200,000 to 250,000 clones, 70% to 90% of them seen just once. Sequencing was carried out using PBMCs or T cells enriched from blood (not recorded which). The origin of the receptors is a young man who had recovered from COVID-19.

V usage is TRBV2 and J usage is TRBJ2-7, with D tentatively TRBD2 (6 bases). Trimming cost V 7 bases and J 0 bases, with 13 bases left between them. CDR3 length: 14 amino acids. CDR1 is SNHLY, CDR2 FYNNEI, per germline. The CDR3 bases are TGTGCCAGCATGTCTGGCGGGGTCTCCTACGAGCAGTACTTC. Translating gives CASMSGGVSYEQYF.

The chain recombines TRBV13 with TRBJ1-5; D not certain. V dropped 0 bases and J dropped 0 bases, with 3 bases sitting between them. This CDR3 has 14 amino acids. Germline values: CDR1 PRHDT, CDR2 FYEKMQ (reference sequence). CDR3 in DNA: TGTGCCAGCAGCTTAGGGCGTAGCAATCAGCCCCAGCATTTT. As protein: CASSLGRSNQPQHF.

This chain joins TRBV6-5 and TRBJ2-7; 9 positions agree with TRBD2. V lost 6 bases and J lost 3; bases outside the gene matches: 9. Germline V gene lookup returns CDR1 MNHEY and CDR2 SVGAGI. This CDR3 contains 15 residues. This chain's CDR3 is CASRNRGGAIYEQYF. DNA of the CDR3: TGTGCCAGCAGGAACCGCGGGGGGGCTATCTACGAGCAGTACTTC.

The CDR3 coding sequence is TGTGCCAGCAGTTTTCGAGGCCCGCCTGACGAGCAGTACTTC. This sequence encodes CASSFRGPPDEQYF. J is TRBJ2-7 and V is TRBV28; D gene unclear. CDR3 length equals 14 residues. The V gene lost 3 bases and the J gene lost 5 bases, with 14 bases spanning the gap. Germline CDR1 and CDR2: MDHEN and SYDVKM.

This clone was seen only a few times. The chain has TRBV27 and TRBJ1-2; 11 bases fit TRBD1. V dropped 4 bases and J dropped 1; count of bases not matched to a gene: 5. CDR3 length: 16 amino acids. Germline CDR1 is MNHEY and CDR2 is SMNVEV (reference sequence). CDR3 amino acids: CASSSGQGAFNYGYTF. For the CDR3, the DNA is TGTGCCAGCAGTTCAGGACAGGGGGCCTTTAACTATGGCTACACCTTC.

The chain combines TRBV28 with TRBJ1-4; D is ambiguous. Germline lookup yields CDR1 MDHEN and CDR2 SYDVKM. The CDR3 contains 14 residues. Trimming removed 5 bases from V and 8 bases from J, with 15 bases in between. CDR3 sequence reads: CASSLGGGREKLFF. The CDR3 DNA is TGTGCCAGCAGTCTCGGCGGAGGGAGGGAAAAACTGTTTTTT. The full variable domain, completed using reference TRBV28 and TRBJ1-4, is DVKVTQSSRYLVKRTGEKVFLECVQDMDHENMFWYRQDPGLGLRLIYFSYDVKMKEKGDIPEGYSVSREKKERFSLILESASTNQTSMYLCASSLGGGREKLFFGSGTQLSVL.

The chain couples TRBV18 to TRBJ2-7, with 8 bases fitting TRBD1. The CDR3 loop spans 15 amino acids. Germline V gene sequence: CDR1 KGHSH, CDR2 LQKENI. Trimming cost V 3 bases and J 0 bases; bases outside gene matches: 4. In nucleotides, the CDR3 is TGTGCCAGCTCACCGGCAGGGGGCACCTCCTACGAGCAGTACTTC. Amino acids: CASSPAGGTSYEQYF.

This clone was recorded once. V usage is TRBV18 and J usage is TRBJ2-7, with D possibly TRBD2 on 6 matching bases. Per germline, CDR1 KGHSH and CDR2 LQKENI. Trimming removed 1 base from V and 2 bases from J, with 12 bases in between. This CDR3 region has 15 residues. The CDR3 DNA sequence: TGTGCCAGCTCACCACGGGGCGGGATCACCTACGAGCAGTACTTC. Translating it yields CASSPRGGITYEQYF.

This chain's CDR3 is CASSQGTSGVSETQYF. The CDR3 DNA is TGCGCCAGCAGCCAAGGGACTAGCGGGGTTTCGGAGACCCAGTACTTC. The rearrangement uses TRBV4-3 and TRBJ2-5; TRBD2 matches 12 bases. This CDR3 comprises 16 residues. V shed 1 base and J 5 bases; nucleotides not matched to a gene: 5. Germline CDR1 LGHNA, CDR2 YSLEER.

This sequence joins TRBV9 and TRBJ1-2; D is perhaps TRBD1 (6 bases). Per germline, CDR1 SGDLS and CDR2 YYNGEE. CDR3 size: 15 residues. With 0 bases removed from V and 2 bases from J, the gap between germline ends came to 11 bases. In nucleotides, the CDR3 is TGTGCCAGCAGCGTAGTTGTGACAGGAAACTATGGCTACACCTTC. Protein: CASSVVVTGNYGYTF.

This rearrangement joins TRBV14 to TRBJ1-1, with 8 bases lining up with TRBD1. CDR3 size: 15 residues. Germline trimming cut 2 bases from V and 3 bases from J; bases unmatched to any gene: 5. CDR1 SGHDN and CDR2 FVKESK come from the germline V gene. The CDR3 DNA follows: TGTGCCAGCAGCCAACGATCAGGGGGCTACACTGAAGCTTTCTTT. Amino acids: CASSQRSGGYTEAFF. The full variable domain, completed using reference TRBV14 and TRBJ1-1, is EAGVTQFPSHSVIEKGQTVTLRCDPISGHDNLYWYRRVMGKEIKFLLHFVKESKQDESGMPNNRFLAERTGGTYSTLKVQPAELEDSGVYFCASSQRSGGYTEAFFGQGTRLTVV.

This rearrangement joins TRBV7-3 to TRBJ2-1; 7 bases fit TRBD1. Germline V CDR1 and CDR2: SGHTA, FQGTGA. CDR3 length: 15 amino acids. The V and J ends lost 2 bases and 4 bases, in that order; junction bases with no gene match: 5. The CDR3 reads CASSLGQGVYNEQFF. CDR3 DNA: TGTGCCAGCAGCTTAGGGCAGGGGGTTTACAATGAGCAGTTCTTC.

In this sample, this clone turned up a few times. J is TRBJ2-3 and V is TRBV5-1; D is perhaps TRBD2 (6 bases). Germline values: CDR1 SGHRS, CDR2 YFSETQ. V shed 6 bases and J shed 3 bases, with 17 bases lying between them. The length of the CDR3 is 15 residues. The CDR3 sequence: CASTPSGAGTDTQYF. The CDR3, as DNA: TGCGCCAGCACCCCATCGGGAGCGGGTACAGATACGCAGTATTTT. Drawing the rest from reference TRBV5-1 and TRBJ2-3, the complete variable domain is KAGVTQTPRYLIKTRGQQVTLSCSPISGHRSVSWYQQTPGQGLQFLFEYFSETQRNKGNFPGRFSGRQFSNSRSEMNVSTLELGDSALYLCASTPSGAGTDTQYFGPGTRLTVL.

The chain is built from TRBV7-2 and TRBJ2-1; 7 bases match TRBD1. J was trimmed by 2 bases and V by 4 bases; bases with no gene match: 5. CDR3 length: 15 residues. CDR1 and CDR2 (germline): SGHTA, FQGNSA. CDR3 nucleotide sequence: TGTGCCAGCAGCTCATGGGACAGTCCCTACAATGAGCAGTTCTTC. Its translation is CASSSWDSPYNEQFF.

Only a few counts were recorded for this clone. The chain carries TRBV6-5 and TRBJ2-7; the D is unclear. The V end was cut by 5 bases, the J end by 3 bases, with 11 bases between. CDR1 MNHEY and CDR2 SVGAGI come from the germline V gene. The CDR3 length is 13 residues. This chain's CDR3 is CASSTASGYEQYF. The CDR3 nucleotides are TGTGCCAGCAGTACCGCGTCGGGCTACGAGCAGTACTTC.

CDR3 residues: CASSPSYANTGELFF. The DNA for the CDR3 is TGTGCCAGCAGCCCAAGCTACGCGAACACCGGGGAGCTGTTTTTT. The chain recombines TRBV7-2 with TRBJ2-2; D is unclear. Between the trimmed V and J ends, which lost 5 bases and 0 bases, there was a span of 10 bases. This CDR3 comprises 15 residues. Germline V gene data show CDR1 as SGHTA and CDR2 as FQGNSA.

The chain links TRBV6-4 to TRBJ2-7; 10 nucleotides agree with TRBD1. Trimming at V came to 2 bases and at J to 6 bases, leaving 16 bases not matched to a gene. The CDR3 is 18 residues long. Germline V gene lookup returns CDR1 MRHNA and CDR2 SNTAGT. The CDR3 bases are TGTGCCAGCAGTGACCTGACAGGGGGCGGCCACCGATCGAGCGAGCAGTACTTC. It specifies CASSDLTGGGHRSSEQYF.

CDR3 nucleotides: TGTGCCAGCAGTTACACATCAGGGGGCGAATTTGGCTACACCTTC. This encodes CASSYTSGGEFGYTF. The chain couples TRBV6-5 to TRBJ1-2, with 8 bases that match TRBD1. The CDR3 contains 15 residues. Germline trimming cut 2 bases from V and 7 bases from J; bases unmatched to any gene: 9. The germline V gene has CDR1 MNHEY and CDR2 SVGAGI.

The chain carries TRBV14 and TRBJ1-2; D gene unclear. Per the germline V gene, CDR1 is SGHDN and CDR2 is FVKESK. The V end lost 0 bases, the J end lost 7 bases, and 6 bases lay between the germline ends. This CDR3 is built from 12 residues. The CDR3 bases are TGTGCCAGCAGCCAAGACCAGATTGGCTACACCTTC. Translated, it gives CASSQDQIGYTF.

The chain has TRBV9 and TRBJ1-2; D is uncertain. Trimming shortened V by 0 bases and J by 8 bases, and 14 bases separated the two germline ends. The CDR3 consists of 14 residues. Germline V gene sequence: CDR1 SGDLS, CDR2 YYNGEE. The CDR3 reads CASSVATHGSGYTF. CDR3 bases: TGTGCCAGCAGCGTAGCGACACATGGGAGCGGCTACACCTTC.

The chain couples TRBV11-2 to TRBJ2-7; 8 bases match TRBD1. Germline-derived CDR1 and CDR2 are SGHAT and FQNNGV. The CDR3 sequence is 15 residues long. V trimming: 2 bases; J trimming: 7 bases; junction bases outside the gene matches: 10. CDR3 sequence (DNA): TGTGCCAGCAGCTTACCGCCGCAGGGGGCGGGGGAGCAGTACTTC. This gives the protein CASSLPPQGAGEQYF.